This T cell receptor beta chain was documented in a study of T cell repertoires in cytomegalovirus infection. About the study: From public TCR beta signatures came an indication of both CMV infection and matching HLA type.

One entry per CDR3 protein results from TCRdb running MiXCR on the reads. The table records hundreds of thousands of distinct CDR3 sequences, 31% of them present only once. With respect to this clonotype: Its specificity is not known.

Findings and limits, study-wide: The ex vivo response was dominated by HLA-C-restricted CMV-specific TCR beta clonotypes.

CDR1 MDHEN and CDR2 SYDVKM come from the germline V gene. V shed 4 bases and J shed 7 bases, with 10 bases lying between them. CDR3 length: 13 amino acids. The genes are TRBV28 and TRBJ1-4; D possibly corresponds to TRBD1 (6 bases). The sequence came from a human donor in good health (CMV status not recorded). Some clones in this sample may be carry-over from other donors' samples. The sequencing input was PBMCs. As DNA, the CDR3 is TGTGCCAGCAGTTCCCAGGGGATTGAAAAACTGTTTTTT. This translates into CASSSQGIEKLFF.